The 20 T cell receptor beta chains in this list originate from one sample, sequenced in a study of T cell responses to AZD1222 COVID-19 vaccine (dated by TCRdb to about 2021). The intended sense of this specimen's time point label: baseline before first vaccination. Receptor amplification or capture employed the immunoSEQ multiplex PCR assay. TCRdb carries this immuneACCESS record with in-frame sequences only. Its versions omit some clonotypes, under half of them owing to an unresolved V gene in the studies checked, with the rest unexplained. For this sample there are about 160,000 clones; about nine tenths appear just once. Of the sample, around 5.5% falls within the top ten clones. Sequencing used peripheral blood, obtained on day 0 of AZD1222 vaccination. These receptor sequences come from an adult in good health.

This clone was seen many times. The same CDR3 can be traced to other DNA sequences in this sample. The rearrangement joins TRBV6-2 or TRBV6-3 to TRBJ2-1; 14 bases agree with TRBD2. The CDR3 runs to 17 residues. V shed 0 bases, J shed 4 bases, and the junction held 2 bases outside the gene matches. Germline V gene sequence: CDR1 MNHEY, CDR2 SVGEGT. The CDR3 region is CASSYSGLAGVYNEQFF. CDR3 bases: TGTGCCAGCAGTTACTCGGGACTAGCGGGGGTTTACAATGAGCAGTTCTTC.

The chain employs TRBV2 and TRBJ1-2; D not certain. V was trimmed by 6 bases and J by 6 bases, leaving 11 bases between them. In germline, CDR1 is SNHLY, CDR2 FYNNEI. The CDR3 extends over 12 amino acids. The CDR3 here is CASRTDGDGYTF. Written as DNA, the CDR3 is TGTGCCAGCAGGACGGACGGAGATGGCTACACCTTC.

On this clone itself: Other DNA sequences in this sample translate to the same CDR3. The CDR3 region has the DNA TGTGCCAGCAGTTTCCAGGGACGGGAAAAACTGTTTTTT. Amino acids: CASSFQGREKLFF. The genes are TRBV28 and TRBJ1-4; D possibly corresponds to TRBD1 (5 bases). CDR3 length equals 13 residues. Trimming took off 3 bases at V and 8 bases at J, with 10 bases between the two ends. From germline, CDR1 is MDHEN and CDR2 SYDVKM.

The chain has TRBV4-2 and TRBJ1-4, with 8 bases matching TRBD1. CDR1 LGHNA and CDR2 YNFKEQ come from the germline V gene. V dropped 6 bases and J dropped 6; count of bases not matched to a gene: 9. The CDR3 spans 15 residues. The CDR3, as DNA: TGTGCCAGCAGGCCCACCGGGACAGGTGATGAAAAACTGTTTTTT. Protein product: CASRPTGTGDEKLFF.

The CDR3 spells CATSSSEETQYF. CDR3 coding DNA: TGTGCCACCAGCAGCAGCGAGGAGACCCAGTACTTC. The chain links TRBV15 to TRBJ2-5; D ambiguous. In germline, CDR1 is LNHNV, CDR2 YYDKDF (reference sequence). Between the trimmed V and J ends, which lost 3 bases and 5 bases, there was a span of 7 bases. This CDR3 has 12 amino acids.

The chain uses TRBV6-5 and TRBJ1-1; TRBD1 agrees at 8 bases. With V trimmed by 9 bases and J by 8 bases, 2 bases remained unmatched. The CDR3 has 10 residues. Looked up from germline, CDR1 is MNHEY and CDR2 is SVGAGI. As DNA, the CDR3 is TGTGCCAGTTGGGACAGGGAAGCTTTCTTT. Encoded protein: CASWDREAFF.

The chain is built from TRBV28 and TRBJ2-5, with 7 bases fitting TRBD1. The CDR3 contains 16 residues. Germline CDR1 MDHEN, CDR2 SYDVKM. J lost 2 bases, V lost 3 bases, and 9 bases had no gene match. CDR3 bases: TGTGCCAGCAGTTTCGGGGCAGGGGGTTGGCAAGAGACCCAGTACTTC. Its translation is CASSFGAGGWQETQYF.

CDR3 amino acids: CSVSSGGTQETQYF. CDR3 sequence (DNA): TGCAGCGTTTCTAGCGGGGGAACTCAAGAGACCCAGTACTTC. The J gene is TRBJ2-5, the V gene TRBV29-1, with 10 nucleotides matching TRBD2. V trimming: 5 bases; J trimming: 2 bases; junction bases outside the gene matches: 5. The germline CDR1 and CDR2 sequences are SQVTM and ANQGSEA. This CDR3 contains 14 residues.

The table lists this clone with a few counts. The chain employs TRBV6-5 and TRBJ2-7, with unresolved D. This CDR3 is built from 14 residues. V was cut by 5 bases and J by 3 bases, with 14 bases left in between. The V gene's germline CDR1 is MNHEY and CDR2 SVGAGI. Here the CDR3 reads CASSREFLNYEQYF. The CDR3 nucleotides read TGTGCCAGCAGTAGGGAATTTCTGAACTACGAGCAGTACTTC.

This clone was counted only a few times. This rearrangement joins TRBV5-6 to TRBJ2-7, with TRBD1 as a possible D gene (6 bases). Germline CDR1 is SGHDT and CDR2 is YYEEEE. CDR3 length: 14 residues. V was pared by 3 bases and J by 6 bases, with 16 bases between. The CDR3 is CASSWGRTGREQYF. Written as DNA, the CDR3 is TGTGCCAGCAGCTGGGGGCGGACCGGGCGCGAGCAGTACTTC.

CDR3 coding DNA: TGTGCCAGCAGCCCGGGACAGGGCCGGGAAAAACTGTTTTTT. Its protein is CASSPGQGREKLFF. This rearrangement joins TRBV5-4 to TRBJ1-4; 9 positions agree with TRBD1. The CDR3 is 14 amino acids. J gave up 8 bases and V 4 bases, and 6 bases lay outside the gene matches. Germline values: CDR1 SGHNT, CDR2 YYREEE (reference sequence).

The V and J genes are TRBV11-3 and TRBJ2-1; TRBD2 aligns across 7 bases. This CDR3 is built from 13 residues. Germline assignment: CDR1 SGHNT and CDR2 YENEEA. V gave up 3 bases and J gave up 5 bases; unmatched junction bases: 1. For the CDR3, the DNA is TGTGCCAGCAGCTTCGGACTAGACAATGAGCAGTTCTTC. This encodes CASSFGLDNEQFF. Full variable domain (missing parts from reference TRBV11-3 and TRBJ2-1): EAGVVQSPRYKIIEKKQPVAFWCNPISGHNTLYWYLQNLGQGPELLIRYENEEAVDDSQLPKDRFSAERLKGVDSTLKIQPAELGDSAVYLCASSFGLDNEQFFGPGTRLTVL.

The V gene is TRBV21-1, the J gene TRBJ2-2; TRBD1, the table's D call, lacks a check against the DNA. TRBV21-1 is a listed pseudogene. The CDR3 has 23 amino acids. DNA for the CDR3: TGTGCCAGCAGCACAAAGACGCGCTCCAAGGGGGACAGGGGGCTGCGGGACACCGGGGAGCTGTTTTTT. Translated, it gives CASSTKTRSKGDRGLRDTGELFF.

The chain is built from TRBV2 and TRBJ2-7, with 8 bases matching TRBD1. The junction had 1 base not matched to a gene; V was cut back by 6 bases and J by 3 bases. Germline V gene data show CDR1 as SNHLY and CDR2 as FYNNEI. The CDR3 contains 12 residues. The CDR3 nucleotides are TGTGCCAGCAGGGACAGGGTCTACGAGCAGTACTTC. Translated: CASRDRVYEQYF. Based on the CDR3 plus reference TRBV2 and TRBJ2-7, the full variable domain is EPEVTQTPSHQVTQMGQEVILRCVPISNHLYFYWYRQILGQKVEFLVSFYNNEISEKSEIFDDQFSVERPDGSNFTLKIRSTKLEDSAMYFCASRDRVYEQYFGPGTRLTVT.

The gene calls are TRBV7-6 and TRBJ2-2; TRBD2 matches 11 bases. Germline CDR1 is SGHVS and CDR2 is FNYEAQ. This CDR3 comprises 18 residues. J gave up 1 base and V 3 bases, and 7 bases lay outside the gene matches. CDR3 DNA sequence: TGTGCCAGCAGCTTGGGGGCGCTAGCGGGAGGGAACACCGGGGAGCTGTTTTTT. Translating gives CASSLGALAGGNTGELFF.

This clone was seen just once. Here the CDR3 reads CASRGTGGNQPQHF. The CDR3 region has the DNA TGTGCCAGCAGGGGGACAGGGGGCAATCAGCCCCAGCATTTT. The rearrangement uses TRBV28 and TRBJ1-5; 10 bases line up with TRBD1. The junction had 1 base not matched to a gene; V was cut back by 6 bases and J by 2 bases. Germline V gene sequence: CDR1 MDHEN, CDR2 SYDVKM. The CDR3 covers 14 residues.

The J gene is TRBJ1-1, the V gene TRBV5-8; D not certain. Per the germline V gene, CDR1 is SGHTS and CDR2 is YDEGEE. The length of the CDR3 is 13 residues. Trimming cost V 2 bases and J 3 bases, with 8 bases left between them. CDR3 amino acids: CASSFWGDTEAFF. The CDR3 DNA sequence: TGTGCCAGCAGCTTCTGGGGAGACACTGAAGCTTTCTTT.

This rearrangement joins TRBV18 to TRBJ1-5; D may be TRBD1 (5 bases). Trimming left V 4 bases short and J 0 bases short, with 22 bases between. The CDR3 sequence is 19 residues long. Germline V gene sequence: CDR1 KGHSH, CDR2 LQKENI. The DNA of the CDR3 is TGTGCCAGCTCACTTCTCGGCAGGGCCCCCGCCTATAGCAATCAGCCCCAGCATTTT. Residues: CASSLLGRAPAYSNQPQHF. The entire variable domain, with the rest obtained from reference TRBV18 and TRBJ1-5, is as follows: NAGVMQNPRHLVRRRGQEARLRCSPMKGHSHVYWYRQLPEEGLKFMVYLQKENIIDESGMPKERFSAEFPKEGPSILRIQQVVRGDSAAYFCASSLLGRAPAYSNQPQHFGDGTRLSIL.

This chain connects TRBV7-2 to TRBJ2-4, with D maybe TRBD1 (6 bases). Germline CDR1 is SGHTA and CDR2 is FQGNSA. The CDR3 is 19 residues long. Trimming left V 0 bases short and J 0 bases short, with 18 bases between. The chain's CDR3 is CASSLANSWWGLAKNIQYF. The CDR3 DNA is TGTGCCAGCAGCTTAGCGAACAGTTGGTGGGGGCTAGCCAAAAACATTCAGTACTTC.

J is TRBJ2-5 and V is TRBV5-1, with D unresolved. Trimming left V 2 bases short and J 2 bases short, with 13 bases between. The CDR3 is 15 amino acids. Per germline, CDR1 SGHRS and CDR2 YFSETQ. The CDR3 DNA sequence: TGCGCCAGCAGCTTTACAGAGATTTTTCAAGAGACCCAGTACTTC. This encodes CASSFTEIFQETQYF.